A few counts support the clone carrying this T cell receptor (beta chain). Its antigen is unidentified. The PCR used 60 Vbeta and 13 Jbeta primers. Some clones are missing from TCRdb's copy, which holds only in-frame ones; the method was immunoSEQ multiplex PCR. The table has about 180,000 clones, 80% seen once. Germline CDR1 is MGHRA and CDR2 is YSYEKL. The CDR3 spans 14 residues. With 2 bases removed from V and 6 bases from J, the gap between germline ends came to 10 bases. The data derive from a study of cytomegalovirus exposure and HLA in healthy donors. Despite likely unrecorded immune exposures, the donors were nominally healthy at the time of sampling. Study-level points and caveats: Analyzed later, most CMV-associated TCR beta chains appeared HLA-restricted. Association of 15,000 to 20,000 TCR beta sequences with HLA alleles was found at 0.05 false discovery rate in a later analysis.

Sequencing input: PBMCs. The clonotype was recovered from a woman aged 25 to 39 in good health and CMV-seronegative. This chain joins TRBV4-1 and TRBJ1-4, with unresolved D. The CDR3 coding sequence is TGCGCCAGCAGCCAATACCCTAGCGATGAAAAACTGTTTTTT. The encoded protein is CASSQYPSDEKLFF.